The clone carrying this TCR beta chain was picked up a small number of times. Its antigen is unidentified. Noted time point: sample taken at primary tumor resection. The data derive from a study of spatial heterogeneity in lung cancer. Regarding the study as a whole: Tumor mutation count correlated with how many alpha and beta TCRs expanded intratumorally.

J gave up 11 bases and V 5 bases, and 7 bases lay outside the gene matches. Germline assignment: CDR1 MDHEN and CDR2 SYDVKM. The length of the CDR3 is 13 residues. TCRdb re-analysed the 5' RACE reads in MiXCR, keeping a single row per CDR3 protein. The sample consists of 15,000 to 20,000 distinct CDR3 sequences, around 6.9% of them appearing once. Material: lung tumor tissue, obtained at surgery. The clonotype originates from a male donor with early-stage non-small cell lung cancer. The chain has TRBV28 and TRBJ2-7; 12 bases line up with TRBD1. In DNA, the CDR3 is TGTGCCAGCAGTCTGGGACAGGGGGCAATAGAGTACTTC. It specifies CASSLGQGAIEYF.